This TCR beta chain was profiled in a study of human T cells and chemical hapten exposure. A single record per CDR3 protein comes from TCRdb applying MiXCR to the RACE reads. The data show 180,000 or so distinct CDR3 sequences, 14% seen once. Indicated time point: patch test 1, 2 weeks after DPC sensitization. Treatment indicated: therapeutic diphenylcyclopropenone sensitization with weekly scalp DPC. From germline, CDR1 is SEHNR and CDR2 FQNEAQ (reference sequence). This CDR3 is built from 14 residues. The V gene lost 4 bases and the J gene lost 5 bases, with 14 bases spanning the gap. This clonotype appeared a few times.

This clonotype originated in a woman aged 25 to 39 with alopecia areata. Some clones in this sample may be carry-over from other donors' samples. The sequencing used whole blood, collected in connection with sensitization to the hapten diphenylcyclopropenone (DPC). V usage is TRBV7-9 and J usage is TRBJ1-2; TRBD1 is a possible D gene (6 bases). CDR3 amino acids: CASSSTQGRYGYTF. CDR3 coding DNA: TGTGCCAGCAGCTCCACCCAGGGGAGGTATGGCTACACCTTC. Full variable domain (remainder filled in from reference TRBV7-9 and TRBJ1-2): DTGVSQNPRHKITKRGQNVTFRCDPISEHNRLYWYRQTLGQGPEFLTYFQNEAQLEKSRLLSDRFSAERPKGSFSTLEIQRTEQGDSAMYLCASSSTQGRYGYTFGSGTRLTVV.